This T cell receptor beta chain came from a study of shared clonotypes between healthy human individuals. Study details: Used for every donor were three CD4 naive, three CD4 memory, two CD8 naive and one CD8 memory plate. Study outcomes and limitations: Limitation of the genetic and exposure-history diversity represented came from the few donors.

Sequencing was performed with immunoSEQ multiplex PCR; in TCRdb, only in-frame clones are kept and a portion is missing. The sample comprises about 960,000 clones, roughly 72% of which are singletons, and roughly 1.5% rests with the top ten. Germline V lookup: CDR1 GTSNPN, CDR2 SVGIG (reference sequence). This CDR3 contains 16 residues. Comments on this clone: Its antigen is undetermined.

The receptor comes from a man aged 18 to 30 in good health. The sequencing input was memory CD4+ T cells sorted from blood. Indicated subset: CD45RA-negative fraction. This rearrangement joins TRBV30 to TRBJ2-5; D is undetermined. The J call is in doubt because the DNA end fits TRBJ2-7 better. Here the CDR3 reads CAWSVVLPSSFNEQYF. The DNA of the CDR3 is TGTGCCTGGAGTGTCGTCCTTCCTTCGTCCTTTAACGAGCAGTACTTC.